Sample share makes the clone carrying this TCR beta chain medium-sized. Its specificity is unknown. The sample has other DNA sequences that encode this CDR3 too. V shed 7 bases and J shed 0 bases, with 17 bases lying between them. CDR3 length equals 15 residues. Germline V gene sequence: CDR1 SGHRS, CDR2 YFSETQ. The source of the sample is a study of metastatic and nonmetastatic thyroid tumors. As for the study in general: From malignant and benign thyroid patients, repertoires in blood and in tumor or nodule tissue were compared. Study-level points and caveats: Significantly greater TCR beta diversity was reportedly found in malignant thyroid tumors than in benign nodules (in blood and tumor).

In the original analysis: A classifier of distant metastasis in papillary thyroid cancer was built from CDR3 differences (across clinicopathological groups). Through MiXCR, TCRdb re-clonotyped the PCR reads. TCRdb, rather than the study authors, made the V and J calls. The table shows 25,000 to 35,000 clones, with approximately 16% occurring only once. Not a single patient had been given any form of treatment at any point before undergoing thyroid surgery. The sequence came from a female donor with papillary thyroid cancer or a benign thyroid nodule (not recorded which). Some clones in this sample may be carry-over from other donors' samples. The chain is built from TRBV5-1 and TRBJ2-7; D may match TRBD1 or TRBD2 (5 bases each). The sequenced sample consisted of blood. Written as DNA, the CDR3 is TGCGCCAGCCGTCCCACCGGGACCAGCTCCTACGAGCAGTACTTC. It is translated as CASRPTGTSSYEQYF.